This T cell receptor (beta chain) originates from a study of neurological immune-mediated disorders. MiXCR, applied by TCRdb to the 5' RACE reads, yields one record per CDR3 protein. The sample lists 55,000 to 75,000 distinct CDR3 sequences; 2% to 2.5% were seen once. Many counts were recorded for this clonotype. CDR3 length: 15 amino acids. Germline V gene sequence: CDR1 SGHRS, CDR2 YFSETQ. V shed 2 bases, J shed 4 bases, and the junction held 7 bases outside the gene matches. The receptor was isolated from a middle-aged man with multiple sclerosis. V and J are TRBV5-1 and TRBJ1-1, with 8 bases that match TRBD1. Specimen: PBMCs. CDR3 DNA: TGCGCCAGCAGCTTCGGACAGGGAGTGGGCACTGAAGCTTTCTTT. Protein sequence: CASSFGQGVGTEAFF.